This is a list of T cell receptor beta chains from one sample in a study of blood T cell repertoires in COVID-19. The protocol was immunoSEQ multiplex PCR, while the TCRdb copy is restricted to in-frame clones and leaves out a portion. The sample holds about 110,000 clones, about 82% seen once. Sequencing was done on a sample of peripheral blood. Receptors originate from a man aged 80 or over with COVID-19, enrolled during active disease. Each CDR3 is given with its conserved first and last residue. D genes are given only for firm matches. Only some rows state a clone size, as once, few, many or a class for expanded clones.

TRBD1	few	TRBV28	TRBJ1-1	TGTGCCAGCGCCTCCGGGACAGGGTCACTTCGCACTGAAGCTTTCTTT	CASASGTGSLRTEAFF
NA	NA	TRBV7-9	TRBJ1-1	TGTGCCAGCAGCTTAATCGGGGTAAACACTGAAGCTTTCTTT	CASSLIGVNTEAFF
TRBD1	NA	TRBV7-9	TRBJ1-1	TGTGCCAGCAGCGGACTGGGACAGACGAACACTGAAGCTTTCTTT	CASSGLGQTNTEAFF
NA	once	TRBV5-1	TRBJ2-5	TGCGCCAGCAGCTTGCAGATAGGGGGTCAAGAGACCCAGTACTTC	CASSLQIGGQETQYF
NA	NA	TRBV29-1	TRBJ2-3	TGCAGCACAACTACCGGGTCCTTCACAGATACGCAGTATTTT	CSTTTGSFTDTQYF
TRBD1	NA	TRBV28	TRBJ2-7	TGTGCCAGCAGACGACAGGGTGACTACGAGCAGTACTTC	CASRRQGDYEQYF
NA	NA	TRBV7-2	TRBJ2-3	TGTGCCAGCAGCGCCCTGGGGGCGCGGACGGGAAGTACGCAGTATTTT	CASSALGARTGSTQYF
TRBD1	few	TRBV11-3	TRBJ2-1	TGTGCCAGCAGCTTAGATCTCGGGACAGGTTACAATGAGCAGTTCTTC	CASSLDLGTGYNEQFF
NA	NA	TRBV28	TRBJ1-1	TGTGCCAGCAGTTCTGACAGCTTGAACACTGAAGCTTTCTTT	CASSSDSLNTEAFF
TRBD2	NA	TRBV7-9	TRBJ2-5	TGTGCCAGCAGCGAAGGCGCCGGACTAGCGGAGACCCAGTACTTC	CASSEGAGLAETQYF
TRBD1	NA	TRBV4-2	TRBJ2-3	TGTGCCAGCAGCGAAGACAGGGGAGATACGCAGTATTTT	CASSEDRGDTQYF
TRBD1	NA	TRBV28	TRBJ2-3	TGTGCCAGCAGGCTCGGCCCCGGGGACAGGGGGTGGCGTGGAGATACGCAGTATTTT	CASRLGPGDRGWRGDTQYF
NA	few	TRBV20-1	TRBJ2-2	TGCAGTGCTAGTAGGATAAGAGGGCCGGGTATGAACACCGGGGAGCTGTTTTTT	CSASRIRGPGMNTGELFF
TRBD1	NA	TRBV6-5	TRBJ1-5	TGTGCCAGCAGCCACAGGGGAACGGGTCAGCCCCAGCATTTT	CASSHRGTGQPQHF
NA	NA	TRBV18	TRBJ2-2	TGTGCCAGCTCACCATCAAGGGTCGGGGTCGCCGGGGAGCTGTTTTTT	CASSPSRVGVAGELFF
TRBD2	few	TRBV29-1	TRBJ2-1	TGCAGCGTGGCCGGGACTAGCGGGTCGTCCGATGAGCAGTTCTTC	CSVAGTSGSSDEQFF
TRBD1	NA	TRBV28	TRBJ2-1	TGTGCCAGCAAAATTGGGGGCAGGGGGCTTTACAATGAGCAGTTCTTC	CASKIGGRGLYNEQFF
NA	once	TRBV6-5	TRBJ2-1	TGTGCCAGCAGTATGGACAGCTACAATGAGCAGTTCTTC	CASSMDSYNEQFF
TRBD2	once	TRBV27	TRBJ2-7	TGTGCCAGCAGTCCCCCCGGTTGGCGGGGGGCCTACGAGCAGTACTTC	CASSPPGWRGAYEQYF
NA	NA	TRBV10-3	TRBJ1-4	TGTGCCATCAGTGTAACCGCCCAAGGTTTCGGGGAAAAACTGTTTTTT	CAISVTAQGFGEKLFF
TRBD2	NA	TRBV9	TRBJ2-1	TGTGCCAGCAGCTCTAGCGGGATCCTTAACAATGAGCAGTTCTTC	CASSSSGILNNEQFF
NA	NA	TRBV14	TRBJ2-5	TGTGCCAGCAGCCAAAACTGGGCGGGGGAGACCCAGTACTTC	CASSQNWAGETQYF